These T cell receptor beta chains were read from a single sample in a study of T cells in Graves' hyperthyroidism and ophthalmopathy. TCRdb called the multiplex PCR reads again in MiXCR, with one record for every CDR3 protein. The sample shows a few hundred thousand distinct CDR3 sequences, less than 20% of them seen only once. The sequenced sample was blood. These receptors originate from a woman in her late teens or twenties with Graves' hyperthyroidism. Each CDR3 is given without its conserved first and last residue.

v_gene,j_gene,CDR3aa
TRBV18,TRBJ2-5,ASSPVNQETQY
TRBV4-1,TRBJ2-2,ASSQGAGRKSTGELF
TRBV27,TRBJ1-2,ASSLIDGEGTGNGYT
TRBV7-9,TRBJ2-6,ASSTRQETVTSGANVLT
TRBV7-9,TRBJ2-1,ASSLAGGTGIYNEQF
TRBV20-1,TRBJ2-7,SARDLSGASYGQY
TRBV20-1,TRBJ1-1,SASFGLAGGADTEAF
TRBV15,TRBJ2-5,ATMKTGAGETQY
TRBV20-1,TRBJ2-5,SARDQRGRAKVTQY
TRBV3-1,TRBJ1-2,ASSQERGYT
TRBV3-1,TRBJ2-5,ASSRWGAGQETQY
TRBV24-1,TRBJ2-1,ATSLTSGNYNEQF
TRBV10-3,TRBJ2-7,AISQGGPAYEQY
TRBV25-1,TRBJ1-4,ASSEYSPGVPLWEKLF
TRBV20-1,TRBJ2-7,SATTGGEPYEQY
TRBV20-1,TRBJ1-2,SAPDRASSGYT
TRBV25-1,TRBJ2-3,ASSKQGASTDTQY
TRBV3-1,TRBJ2-3,ASKPTGGAGRTDTQY
TRBV18,TRBJ1-3,ASSRTGISGNTIY
TRBV11-1,TRBJ2-5,ASSSGRNQETQY
TRBV4-1,TRBJ2-1,ASSQDATSRRDEQF
TRBV10-3,TRBJ2-1,AISEFGPGGEQF
TRBV7-2,TRBJ1-6,ASRGGRGTANSPLH
TRBV5-6,TRBJ1-2,ASQTGNYGYT
TRBV11-1,TRBJ1-2,ASSLGQAGGYT
TRBV9,TRBJ2-1,ASSVEDGTLFYEQF
TRBV10-3,TRBJ1-2,AISDRETNYGYT
TRBV18,TRBJ2-3,ASSPSTGDTQY
TRBV20-1,TRBJ2-7,SARDPEGPYEQY
TRBV9,TRBJ2-5,ASSAHDVGPGETQY
TRBV12-3/TRBV12-4,TRBJ2-3,ASRGSVDPDTQY
TRBV20-1,TRBJ1-5,SARVSPNQPQH
TRBV28,TRBJ2-7,ASTTGQHIDEQY
TRBV6-1,TRBJ2-5,ASTQDRARETQY
TRBV5-1,TRBJ2-5,ASSPSRGETQY
TRBV12-3/TRBV12-4,TRBJ1-5,ASSRRAANSNQPQH
TRBV6-2/TRBV6-3,TRBJ2-1,ASSSTEDVWHEQF
TRBV11-2,TRBJ1-1,ASSLIGTGEAF
TRBV7-2,TRBJ2-5,ASSPDRGAGRTQY
TRBV24-1,TRBJ2-5,ATSDLSLGETQY
TRBV12-3/TRBV12-4,TRBJ2-1,ATLRPEGQF
TRBV12-3/TRBV12-4,TRBJ2-2,ASSSLGQGRGREDTGELF
TRBV28,TRBJ1-1,ASSPRQGLFTEAF
TRBV7-3,TRBJ2-1,ASSLGMPASYNEQF
TRBV28,TRBJ1-4,ASSLWGTEVEKLF
TRBV27,TRBJ2-3,ASSLLVAGQYTQY
TRBV2,TRBJ1-5,ATDREASNQPQH